The TCR beta chain described here comes from a study of vaccination and CD4 T cells after COVID-19. Study at large: Convalescent individuals numbered four females and six males, two being Hispanic. Some control cultures received a CEFX pool, which served as the positive control. Others received an HIV-1 Nef pool or no peptide.

Sequence data for DNA of cultured CD4+ T cells were generated by the Oncomine TCR Beta short-read assay. From the PCR reads, TCRdb called clonotypes with MiXCR, one entry per CDR3 protein. Of under 20,000 distinct CDR3 sequences listed, around 49% are singletons. V shed 6 bases, J shed 2 bases, and the junction held 4 bases outside the gene matches. This CDR3 spans 12 amino acids. Looked up from germline, CDR1 is DFQATT and CDR2 is SNEGSKA (reference sequence). As regards this clonotype: Its specificity is not known.

Treatment: approximately 10-day PBMC culture with coronavirus spike peptide pools or control peptides (ViraFEST assay). ViraFEST relied on peptide pools to expand antigen-specific T cells; the TCRs were sequenced afterward. Broader study findings: Spike mono-reactivity marked 304 of 307 vaccine-specific clones in convalescent patients.

The sequenced sample consisted of CD4+ T cells from blood, cultured in vitro. V gene TRBV20-1 combines with J gene TRBJ2-7, with 7 bases lining up with TRBD1. This receptor was taken from a human donor who had recovered from COVID-19. CDR3 in amino acids: CSARDSPYEQYF. CDR3 bases: TGCAGTGCACGGGACAGCCCCTACGAGCAGTACTTC.